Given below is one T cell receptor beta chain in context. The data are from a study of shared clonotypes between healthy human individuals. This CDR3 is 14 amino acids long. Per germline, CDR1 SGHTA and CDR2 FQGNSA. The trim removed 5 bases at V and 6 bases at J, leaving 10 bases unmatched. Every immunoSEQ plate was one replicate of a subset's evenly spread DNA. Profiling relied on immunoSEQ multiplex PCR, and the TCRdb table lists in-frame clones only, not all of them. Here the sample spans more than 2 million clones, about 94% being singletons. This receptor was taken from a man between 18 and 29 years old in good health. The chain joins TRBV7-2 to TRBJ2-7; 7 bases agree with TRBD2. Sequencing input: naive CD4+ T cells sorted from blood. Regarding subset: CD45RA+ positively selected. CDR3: CASSTHRGGGEQYF. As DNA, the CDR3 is TGTGCCAGCAGCACCCATCGCGGGGGAGGCGAGCAGTACTTC. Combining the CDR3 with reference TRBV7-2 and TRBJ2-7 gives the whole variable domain GAGVSQSPSNKVTEKGKDVELRCDPISGHTALYWYRQSLGQGLEFLIYFQGNSAPDKSGLPSDRFSAERTGGSVSTLTIQRTQQEDSAVYLCASSTHRGGGEQYFGPGTRLTVT.